This T cell receptor (beta chain) was obtained from a study of T cell repertoires in cytomegalovirus infection. TCRdb re-called the reads through MiXCR, storing one row per CDR3 protein. The sample lists some 400,000 distinct CDR3 sequences; around 32% were seen once. The CDR3 is made up of 15 amino acids. Trimming shortened V by 3 bases and J by 4 bases, and 12 bases separated the two germline ends. This clonotype appeared once. The TCR originated in a human donor in good health (CMV status not recorded). Some clones in this sample may be carry-over from other donors' samples. Sequencing was carried out using PBMCs. The chain links TRBV12-3 or TRBV12-4 to TRBJ2-2, with a weak D call TRBD1 (5 bases). CDR3 residues: CASSLGRAPTGELFF. The CDR3 nucleotides read TGTGCCAGCAGTTTGGGCAGGGCACCCACCGGGGAGCTGTTTTTT.